A selection of T cell receptor beta chains follows, all from one sample in a study of T-cell memory formation after mild COVID-19. TCRdb reprocessed the 5' RACE reads via MiXCR and lists one record per CDR3 protein. The profile shows tens of thousands of distinct CDR3 sequences, around 10% of them singletons. Sequencing was performed on PBMCs or a T cell subset sorted from them (not recorded which). These receptor sequences come from a man aged 18 to 35 who had mild COVID-19 (a few samples of this study predate the infection). Cell type and time point are not known. CDR3s include the opening cysteine and the closing phenylalanine or tryptophan. Fields, in order: J gene, clone size, D gene, V gene, CDR3 DNA, CDR3 protein. D genes are given only for firm matches. Size values are once, few and many counts, or a class for expanded clones, and some rows have none.

J gene: TRBJ2-2; clone size: many; D gene: TRBD1; V gene: TRBV7-2; CDR3 DNA: TGTGCCAGCAGCTTCGGGACAGGGACTACCGGGGAGCTGTTTTTT; CDR3 protein: CASSFGTGTTGELFF
J gene: TRBJ2-5; clone size: many; D gene: TRBD1; V gene: TRBV7-9; CDR3 DNA: TGTGCCAGCAGCTCCAGGGGGCCAGAGACCCAGTACTTC; CDR3 protein: CASSSRGPETQYF
J gene: TRBJ1-1; clone size: few; D gene: .; V gene: TRBV9; CDR3 DNA: TGTGCCAGCAGCGTAGGTGTGGGGATGGGCACTGAAGCTTTCTTT; CDR3 protein: CASSVGVGMGTEAFF
J gene: TRBJ2-3; clone size: many; D gene: .; V gene: TRBV4-1; CDR3 DNA: TGCGCCAGCAGCCAAGATCTGGGGGCAGATACGCAGTATTTT; CDR3 protein: CASSQDLGADTQYF
J gene: TRBJ2-4; clone size: many; D gene: TRBD2; V gene: TRBV3-1; CDR3 DNA: TGTGCCAGCAGCCCGCAGACTAGCGGGGGATCAAACATTCAGTACTTC; CDR3 protein: CASSPQTSGGSNIQYF
J gene: TRBJ2-3; clone size: .; D gene: .; V gene: TRBV18; CDR3 DNA: TGTGCCAGCTCACCAGGGCAGCGAAAAGATACGCAGTATTTT; CDR3 protein: CASSPGQRKDTQYF
J gene: TRBJ1-2; clone size: few; D gene: .; V gene: TRBV18; CDR3 DNA: TGTGCCAGCTCACCACAGGGGGACAACGGCTACACCTTC; CDR3 protein: CASSPQGDNGYTF
J gene: TRBJ2-3; clone size: many; D gene: TRBD2; V gene: TRBV5-4; CDR3 DNA: TGTGCCAGCAGCGCTGGACTAGCGGGGAGCACAGATACGCAGTATTTT; CDR3 protein: CASSAGLAGSTDTQYF
J gene: TRBJ1-2; clone size: many; D gene: .; V gene: TRBV4-3; CDR3 DNA: TGCGCCAGCAGCCAAGATTGGGGGGGGAACTCTGGCTACACCTTC; CDR3 protein: CASSQDWGGNSGYTF
J gene: TRBJ1-6; clone size: .; D gene: .; V gene: TRBV28; CDR3 DNA: TGTGCCAGCCAAGGGAGAGACAGATCACCCCTCCACTTT; CDR3 protein: CASQGRDRSPLHF
J gene: TRBJ1-5; clone size: many; D gene: .; V gene: TRBV5-1; CDR3 DNA: TGCGCCAGCAGCTTGGATGGGAGCAGGAATCAGCCCCAGCATTTT; CDR3 protein: CASSLDGSRNQPQHF
J gene: TRBJ1-6; clone size: many; D gene: .; V gene: TRBV5-1; CDR3 DNA: TGCGCCAGCAGCTTGGGGTTGGGAAATTCACCCCTCCACTTT; CDR3 protein: CASSLGLGNSPLHF
J gene: TRBJ2-3; clone size: many; D gene: .; V gene: TRBV7-6; CDR3 DNA: TGTGCCAGCAGCTTAGGGGCTAGTCAAGATACGCAGTATTTT; CDR3 protein: CASSLGASQDTQYF
J gene: TRBJ2-3; clone size: many; D gene: .; V gene: TRBV5-4; CDR3 DNA: TGTGCCAGCAGCTTGAATCCTAGCAGTCCAGATACGCAGTATTTT; CDR3 protein: CASSLNPSSPDTQYF
J gene: TRBJ2-2; clone size: many; D gene: .; V gene: TRBV2; CDR3 DNA: TGTGCCAGCAGTGAAGTCCAGGTGGACACCGGGGAGCTGTTTTTT; CDR3 protein: CASSEVQVDTGELFF
J gene: TRBJ1-5; clone size: many; D gene: .; V gene: TRBV3-1; CDR3 DNA: TGTGCCAGCAGCCACACTAATCAGCCCCAGCATTTT; CDR3 protein: CASSHTNQPQHF
J gene: TRBJ2-1; clone size: many; D gene: TRBD2; V gene: TRBV5-4; CDR3 DNA: TGTGCCAGCAGCCCGATGGGTGGCGGGGGGCCATACTCCTACAATGAGCAGTTCTTC; CDR3 protein: CASSPMGGGGPYSYNEQFF
J gene: TRBJ2-1; clone size: .; D gene: TRBD1; V gene: TRBV14; CDR3 DNA: TGTGCCAGCAGCCAACGTGGGACAGGGGGCTTCAATGAGCAGTTCTTC; CDR3 protein: CASSQRGTGGFNEQFF
J gene: TRBJ1-2; clone size: many; D gene: .; V gene: TRBV5-1; CDR3 DNA: TGCGCCAGCAGCTCAGTTCGACAGCGAGCTAACTATGGCTACACCTTC; CDR3 protein: CASSSVRQRANYGYTF
J gene: TRBJ2-2; clone size: many; D gene: TRBD2; V gene: TRBV6-1; CDR3 DNA: TGTGCCAGCAGTGAAGTTTCTAGCGGGGCCGGGGAGCTGTTTTTT; CDR3 protein: CASSEVSSGAGELFF
J gene: TRBJ2-1; clone size: many; D gene: TRBD2; V gene: TRBV7-3; CDR3 DNA: TGTGCCAGCAGCAGCGGGGGTTCCTACAATGAGCAGTTCTTC; CDR3 protein: CASSSGGSYNEQFF
J gene: TRBJ1-2; clone size: many; D gene: .; V gene: TRBV5-6; CDR3 DNA: TGTGCCAGCAGCTTGCCAGGGGACTATGGCTACACCTTC; CDR3 protein: CASSLPGDYGYTF
J gene: TRBJ1-5; clone size: .; D gene: .; V gene: TRBV6-2/TRBV6-3; CDR3 DNA: TGTGCCAGCAGTTACTCGCAGGCCGTACAGCCCCAGCATTTT; CDR3 protein: CASSYSQAVQPQHF
J gene: TRBJ2-1; clone size: few; D gene: .; V gene: TRBV4-1; CDR3 DNA: TGCGCCAGCAGCCAAGATCGCGAGGGGCCCGGACTCTTC; CDR3 protein: CASSQDREGPGLF
J gene: TRBJ1-2; clone size: .; D gene: .; V gene: TRBV7-9; CDR3 DNA: TGTGCCAGCAGCTGGGGGCAGGACGGGGCCTATGGCTACACCTTC; CDR3 protein: CASSWGQDGAYGYTF
J gene: TRBJ1-2; clone size: many; D gene: .; V gene: TRBV2; CDR3 DNA: TGTGCCAGCAGTGATTCGGCTTACTATGGCTACACCTTC; CDR3 protein: CASSDSAYYGYTF
J gene: TRBJ2-1; clone size: few; D gene: .; V gene: TRBV5-8; CDR3 DNA: TGTGCCAGCAGCTCACAGGGGGGGTCCTACAATGAGCAGTTCTTC; CDR3 protein: CASSSQGGSYNEQFF
J gene: TRBJ2-7; clone size: .; D gene: .; V gene: TRBV12-3/TRBV12-4; CDR3 DNA: TGTGCTTCAGCTCGGATTTTGTCGTACCCCAACGAGCAGTACTTC; CDR3 protein: CASARILSYPNEQYF
J gene: TRBJ1-2; clone size: many; D gene: TRBD1; V gene: TRBV20-1; CDR3 DNA: TGCAGTGCTAGTCCTACCGGGACAGGGAACTATGGCTACACCTTC; CDR3 protein: CSASPTGTGNYGYTF
J gene: TRBJ1-1; clone size: many; D gene: .; V gene: TRBV6-5; CDR3 DNA: TGTGCCAGCACCCCAAGACCCACAGGGCACACTGAAGCTTTCTTT; CDR3 protein: CASTPRPTGHTEAFF
J gene: TRBJ2-1; clone size: many; D gene: .; V gene: TRBV4-3; CDR3 DNA: TGCGCCAGCAGCCCGAGGGCCAGGGGTATATACAATGAGCAGTTCTTC; CDR3 protein: CASSPRARGIYNEQFF
J gene: TRBJ2-7; clone size: many; D gene: .; V gene: TRBV5-1; CDR3 DNA: TGCGCCAGCAGCGCCTCACCCCCGGACAACCCCTACGAGCAGTACTTC; CDR3 protein: CASSASPPDNPYEQYF
J gene: TRBJ1-1; clone size: many; D gene: TRBD1; V gene: TRBV18; CDR3 DNA: TGTGCCAGCTCCCGCGGACAGGGGGATACTGAAGCTTTCTTT; CDR3 protein: CASSRGQGDTEAFF
J gene: TRBJ1-2; clone size: many; D gene: TRBD1; V gene: TRBV12-3/TRBV12-4; CDR3 DNA: TGTGCCAGCAGTCCCCGGACAGGGGGCGGCTATGGCTACACCTTC; CDR3 protein: CASSPRTGGGYGYTF
J gene: TRBJ2-1; clone size: .; D gene: TRBD2; V gene: TRBV12-3/TRBV12-4; CDR3 DNA: TGTGCCAGCAGTTCCAGCCCAGCGGGGGGAAATGAGCAGTTCTTC; CDR3 protein: CASSSSPAGGNEQFF
J gene: TRBJ2-2; clone size: many; D gene: .; V gene: TRBV6-4; CDR3 DNA: TGTGCCAGCAGTGACAGGGGAGACACCGGGGAGCTGTTTTTT; CDR3 protein: CASSDRGDTGELFF
J gene: TRBJ1-4; clone size: many; D gene: .; V gene: TRBV29-1; CDR3 DNA: TGCAGCGCTGGAAACGGGACAAAACTGTTTTTT; CDR3 protein: CSAGNGTKLFF
J gene: TRBJ1-4; clone size: many; D gene: .; V gene: TRBV27; CDR3 DNA: TGTGCCAGCAGCCCCCGAACTAATGAAAAACTGTTTTTT; CDR3 protein: CASSPRTNEKLFF
J gene: TRBJ1-2; clone size: many; D gene: TRBD1; V gene: TRBV12-3/TRBV12-4; CDR3 DNA: TGTGCCAGCAGTCGACAGGGGGCTGGCTATGGCTACACCTTC; CDR3 protein: CASSRQGAGYGYTF
J gene: TRBJ2-3; clone size: .; D gene: TRBD2; V gene: TRBV30; CDR3 DNA: TGTGCCTGGAGTGTCGGGGGGGCGTATACGCAGTATTTT; CDR3 protein: CAWSVGGAYTQYF
J gene: TRBJ1-2; clone size: many; D gene: .; V gene: TRBV12-3/TRBV12-4; CDR3 DNA: TGTGCCAGCAGTTCGACAGGTTCCTATGGCTACACCTTC; CDR3 protein: CASSSTGSYGYTF
J gene: TRBJ2-2; clone size: many; D gene: .; V gene: TRBV7-2; CDR3 DNA: TGTGCCAGCAGCCAAATAGTATCCGGGGAGCTGTTTTTT; CDR3 protein: CASSQIVSGELFF
J gene: TRBJ1-2; clone size: .; D gene: .; V gene: TRBV12-3/TRBV12-4; CDR3 DNA: TGTGCCAGCAGTTTAGGGTGGAGGGGCTACACCTTC; CDR3 protein: CASSLGWRGYTF
J gene: TRBJ2-1; clone size: few; D gene: .; V gene: TRBV20-1; CDR3 DNA: TGCAGTGCCCCCCGCGGAGGGGGGAACAATGAGCAGTTCTTC; CDR3 protein: CSAPRGGGNNEQFF
J gene: TRBJ1-2; clone size: many; D gene: .; V gene: TRBV5-8; CDR3 DNA: TGTGCCAGCAGCTTGGACAGTAACTATGGCTACACCTTC; CDR3 protein: CASSLDSNYGYTF
J gene: TRBJ2-1; clone size: .; D gene: .; V gene: TRBV19; CDR3 DNA: TGTGCCAGTAGCCACCAGGGGTTGGACTTCTCCTACAATGAGCAGTTCTTC; CDR3 protein: CASSHQGLDFSYNEQFF
J gene: TRBJ2-2; clone size: many; D gene: TRBD2; V gene: TRBV11-2; CDR3 DNA: TGTGCCAGCAGCTTATACTTAGATAACCATCTAGCGGATACCGGGGAGCTGTTTTTT; CDR3 protein: CASSLYLDNHLADTGELFF
J gene: TRBJ2-3; clone size: many; D gene: .; V gene: TRBV4-3; CDR3 DNA: TGCGCCAGCAGCCAAGCCCCGGACTCCCAAAAGTATTTT; CDR3 protein: CASSQAPDSQKYF
J gene: TRBJ2-5; clone size: many; D gene: .; V gene: TRBV21-1; CDR3 DNA: TGTGCCAGCAGCAAAGAGTATAGAGGACAGGGATCCCAAGAGACCCAGTACTTC; CDR3 protein: CASSKEYRGQGSQETQYF
J gene: TRBJ1-5; clone size: many; D gene: .; V gene: TRBV7-2; CDR3 DNA: TGTGCCAGCAGCACCCGGGATTATCAGCCCCAGCATTTT; CDR3 protein: CASSTRDYQPQHF
J gene: TRBJ1-2; clone size: many; D gene: .; V gene: TRBV9; CDR3 DNA: TGTGCCAGCAGCCGAGATGACACGCGGGATGGCTACACCTTC; CDR3 protein: CASSRDDTRDGYTF
J gene: TRBJ2-2; clone size: .; D gene: .; V gene: TRBV2; CDR3 DNA: TGTGCCAGCAGGGAACAGGCATACACCGGGGAGCTGTTTTTT; CDR3 protein: CASREQAYTGELFF
J gene: TRBJ2-3; clone size: many; D gene: TRBD2; V gene: TRBV9; CDR3 DNA: TGTGCCAGCAGCGTAGGTCTAGCTAGCGGGGGCACAGATACGCAGTATTTT; CDR3 protein: CASSVGLASGGTDTQYF
J gene: TRBJ2-3; clone size: many; D gene: .; V gene: TRBV7-3; CDR3 DNA: TGTGCCAGCAGCTCCAACAGGGATTTGGGGACAGATACGCAGTATTTT; CDR3 protein: CASSSNRDLGTDTQYF